This passage covers 31 T cell receptor beta chains from one sample sequenced in a study of blood T cell repertoires in COVID-19. The table came from immunoSEQ multiplex PCR; TCRdb's copy has only in-frame clones and leaves some out. The sample yields fewer than 90,000 clones, about four fifths seen once. What was sequenced was peripheral blood. These receptors all come from a man aged 50 or older with acute or convalescent COVID-19.

This clone has a single count. This chain joins TRBV6-2 or TRBV6-3 and TRBJ2-5; D is unclear. Trimming removed 4 bases at V and 5 bases at J, with 8 bases between. Germline CDR1 reads MNHEY; CDR2 reads SVGEGT. The CDR3 is 12 amino acids. This CDR3 reads CASSLYGETQYF. The CDR3 DNA sequence: TGTGCCAGCAGTTTGTACGGGGAGACCCAGTACTTC.

The rearrangement joins TRBV3-1 (or the pseudogene TRBV3-2) to TRBJ1-2; the D gene is possibly TRBD1 (5 bases). Germline assignment: CDR1 LGHDT and CDR2 YNNKEL (reference sequence). Trimming cost V 6 bases and J 1 base, with 12 bases left between them. The CDR3 runs to 14 residues. For the CDR3, the DNA is TGTGCCAGCAGGGTCGGGGGGGTTAACTATGGCTACACCTTC. Protein product: CASRVGGVNYGYTF.

This clone was seen a few times. CDR3 DNA sequence: TGTGCCAGCAGGTCCACCGGGACTAGAATAAATGAGCAGTTCTTC. As protein: CASRSTGTRINEQFF. The rearrangement links TRBV6-5 to TRBJ2-1, with 8 bases aligning to TRBD2. The CDR3 spans 15 residues. V shed 6 bases, J shed 7 bases, and the junction held 11 bases outside the gene matches. Germline values: CDR1 MNHEY, CDR2 SVGAGI.

The rearrangement links TRBV4-2 to TRBJ1-1; D remains unclear. With 1 base removed from V and 4 bases from J, the gap between germline ends came to 10 bases. This CDR3 spans 14 amino acids. The germline V gene has CDR1 LGHNA and CDR2 YNFKEQ. CDR3 nucleotide sequence: TGTGCCAGCAGCCAAGGCGGGAGCGGCACTGAAGCTTTCTTT. Its translation is CASSQGGSGTEAFF.

The chain carries TRBV19 and TRBJ1-2; 8 nucleotides match TRBD1. The CDR3 has 15 residues. J lost 4 bases, V lost 2 bases, and 6 bases had no gene match. Germline V gives CDR1 LNHDA, CDR2 SQIVND (reference sequence). In DNA, the CDR3 is TGTGCCAGTAGTATACAGGGGGCAGGTGGCTATGGCTACACCTTC. Amino acid sequence: CASSIQGAGGYGYTF.

V usage is TRBV19 and J usage is TRBJ1-3; D might be TRBD1 (6 bases). CDR3 length equals 14 residues. Trimming removed 11 bases from V and 2 bases from J, with 16 bases in between. Per the germline V gene, CDR1 is LNHDA and CDR2 is SQIVND (reference sequence). CDR3 sequence: CASQQGSAGNTIYF. DNA of the CDR3: TGTGCCTCTCAACAGGGATCAGCTGGAAACACCATATATTTT. Combining the CDR3 with reference TRBV19 and TRBJ1-3 gives the whole variable domain DGGITQSPKYLFRKEGQNVTLSCEQNLNHDAMYWYRQDPGQGLRLIYYSQIVNDFQKGDIAEGYSVSREKKESFPLTVTSAQKNPTAFYLCASQQGSAGNTIYFGEGSWLTVV.

This chain uses TRBV18 with TRBJ1-5; a possible D gene is TRBD1 (6 bases). Germline CDR1 reads KGHSH; CDR2 reads LQKENI. The CDR3 is 13 amino acids. V dropped 2 bases and J dropped 7 bases, with 9 bases sitting between them. CDR3 sequence reads: CASSPWGGQPQHF. The DNA for the CDR3 is TGTGCCAGCTCACCATGGGGGGGCCAGCCCCAGCATTTT.

V gene TRBV6-2 or TRBV6-3 combines with J gene TRBJ1-1; D is unclear. Deletions cut 4 bases from V and 5 bases from J, with 11 bases between. The germline V gene has CDR1 MNHEY and CDR2 SVGEGT. The CDR3 length is 13 residues. CDR3 residues: CASSSDGWTEAFF. CDR3 sequence (DNA): TGTGCCAGCAGTTCCGACGGGTGGACTGAAGCTTTCTTT.

The chain employs TRBV7-2 and TRBJ2-7, with TRBD1 matching 10 bases. The CDR3 runs 14 residues. Germline trimming cut 1 base from V and 5 bases from J; bases unmatched to any gene: 2. Germline CDR1 is SGHTA and CDR2 is FQGNSA. CDR3 sequence: CASSLGQGANEQYF. For the CDR3, the DNA is TGTGCCAGCAGCTTAGGACAGGGGGCCAACGAGCAGTACTTC.

This chain uses TRBV28 with TRBJ1-5; possibly TRBD1 for D (5 bases). The length of the CDR3 is 14 residues. V was clipped by 7 bases and J by 1 base, with 11 bases between them. CDR1 and CDR2 from the germline V gene are MDHEN and SYDVKM. The DNA for the CDR3 is TGTGCCAGCATAGTAGGGGTGAGCAATCAGCCCCAGCATTTT. It translates to CASIVGVSNQPQHF.

This clone was counted once. The CDR3 sequence: CASSSPYEQYF. In DNA form, the CDR3 reads TGTGCCAGCAGCTCTCCCTACGAGCAGTACTTC. V is TRBV28 and J is TRBJ2-7, with D uncertain. Germline CDR1 is MDHEN and CDR2 is SYDVKM. The CDR3 extends over 11 amino acids. V lost 6 bases to trimming and J lost 2 bases, with 5 bases between them.

This sequence joins TRBV27 and TRBJ2-7, with 7 bases that match TRBD1. The CDR3 length is 15 residues. Germline lookup yields CDR1 MNHEY and CDR2 SMNVEV (reference sequence). The ends lost 7 bases at V and 1 base at J; junction bases unmatched: 10. CDR3 loop: CASTSTWDSSYEQYF. The CDR3 coding sequence is TGTGCCAGCACCTCCACATGGGACAGTTCCTACGAGCAGTACTTC.

This clone was detected a few times. This chain uses TRBV4-2 with TRBJ2-3; TRBD2 matches at 7 bases. The CDR3 covers 15 residues. The junction had 1 base not matched to a gene; V was cut back by 1 base and J by 0 bases. Germline assignment: CDR1 LGHNA and CDR2 YNFKEQ. This CDR3 reads CASSQGEGSTDTQYF. The CDR3 DNA follows: TGTGCCAGCAGCCAAGGGGAGGGTAGCACAGATACGCAGTATTTT.

The chain recombines TRBV4-1 with TRBJ2-7; D possibly corresponds to TRBD2 (6 bases). The germline CDR1 and CDR2 sequences are MGHRA and YSYEKL. V shed 3 bases and J shed 5 bases, with 8 bases lying between them. The CDR3 has 12 residues. The CDR3 sequence is CASSQEGNEQYF. CDR3 DNA sequence: TGCGCCAGCAGCCAGGAGGGTAACGAGCAGTACTTC.

The gene calls are TRBV2 and TRBJ2-7; 11 bases are a match to TRBD2. Germline V gene data show CDR1 as SNHLY and CDR2 as FYNNEI. This CDR3 comprises 13 residues. V trimming: 9 bases; J trimming: 11 bases; junction bases outside the gene matches: 12. The CDR3 here is CASSGLAEEGEYF. CDR3 sequence (DNA): TGTGCCAGTTCGGGACTAGCGGAAGAGGGGGAGTACTTC.

The CDR3 region has the DNA TGTGCCAGCAGTTCGGGACACAGGAACACTGAAGCTTTCTTT. Translation: CASSSGHRNTEAFF. This chain joins TRBV27 and TRBJ1-1, with a weak D call TRBD1 (6 bases). The CDR3 runs 14 residues. V lost 4 bases to trimming and J lost 1 base, with 10 bases between them. The germline gives CDR1 MNHEY, CDR2 SMNVEV (reference sequence).

The rearrangement links TRBV7-9 to TRBJ1-5; tentatively, D is TRBD1 (5 bases). CDR3 length: 16 amino acids. The V end lost 8 bases, the J end lost 2 bases, and 19 bases lay between the germline ends. Germline values: CDR1 SEHNR, CDR2 FQNEAQ (reference sequence). CDR3 in DNA: TGTGCCAGCCGTCGTCTGGGGGGAAGTTGCAATCAGCCCCAGCATTTT. It specifies CASRRLGGSCNQPQHF. The entire variable domain, with the rest obtained from reference TRBV7-9 and TRBJ1-5, is as follows: DTGVSQNPRHKITKRGQNVTFRCDPISEHNRLYWYRQTLGQGPEFLTYFQNEAQLEKSRLLSDRFSAERPKGSFSTLEIQRTEQGDSAMYLCASRRLGGSCNQPQHFGDGTRLSIL.

This clone was seen a few times. CDR3 in DNA: TGTGCCAGCAGCCAAGCGGGGGGACTAGCGGGGCATGGGTCCTACAATGAGCAGTTCTTC. This translates into CASSQAGGLAGHGSYNEQFF. The chain joins TRBV3-1 (or the pseudogene TRBV3-2) to TRBJ2-1; TRBD2 agrees at 13 bases. The junction had 10 bases not matched to a gene; V was cut back by 1 base and J by 1 base. Germline V gives CDR1 LGHDT, CDR2 YNNKEL (reference sequence). The CDR3 loop spans 20 amino acids.

V is TRBV29-1 and J is TRBJ1-4; D is unclear. The V end was cut by 6 bases, the J end by 8 bases, with 13 bases between. Germline V gene data show CDR1 as SQVTM and CDR2 as ANQGSEA. This CDR3 is built from 12 residues. As DNA, the CDR3 is TGCAGCGTCGGGCGGGCCCAAGAAAAACTGTTTTTT. Its translation: CSVGRAQEKLFF.

The chain carries TRBV28 and TRBJ1-4, with 8 bases lining up with TRBD1. Trimming cost V 2 bases and J 7 bases; bases outside gene matches: 3. The CDR3 sequence is 14 residues long. The germline V gene has CDR1 MDHEN and CDR2 SYDVKM. The DNA for the CDR3 is TGTGCCAGCAGTTTAGGCAGGGGGCGTGAAAAACTGTTTTTT. This gives the protein CASSLGRGREKLFF.

By frequency in the sample, this clone is medium-sized. The V call is TRBV7-9, the J call TRBJ1-1, with D possibly matching TRBD1 (5 bases). Trimming took 8 bases from V and 10 from J, leaving 26 bases between them. The CDR3 has 15 amino acids. Looked up from germline, CDR1 is SEHNR and CDR2 is FQNEAQ (reference sequence). The CDR3 sequence is CASAAGEQHEKGAFF. In DNA, the CDR3 is TGTGCCAGCGCCGCGGGGGAGCAGCATGAAAAGGGAGCTTTCTTT.

This clone is classed as medium-sized. The CDR3: CASSTWTGVQHF. In nucleotides, the CDR3 is TGTGCCAGCAGCACCTGGACAGGCGTACAGCATTTT. This sequence joins TRBV7-9 and TRBJ1-5; TRBD1 agrees at 7 bases. In germline, CDR1 is SEHNR, CDR2 FQNEAQ (reference sequence). CDR3 length: 12 amino acids. After removal of 5 bases from V and 13 bases from J, the junction contained 8 bases not matched to a gene.

V and J are TRBV28 and TRBJ1-5, with D possibly matching TRBD1 (5 bases). Germline CDR1 and CDR2: MDHEN and SYDVKM. The CDR3 totals 14 residues. The V gene lost 5 bases and the J gene lost 4 bases, with 12 bases spanning the gap. The DNA of the CDR3 is TGTGCCAGCAGTCCAGGGACTCCGAATCAGCCCCAGCATTTT. This gives the protein CASSPGTPNQPQHF.

This clone was seen a few times. This chain uses TRBV5-1 with TRBJ1-2, with 9 bases that match TRBD1. With V trimmed by 4 bases and J by 7 bases, 11 bases remained unmatched. The germline V gene has CDR1 SGHRS and CDR2 YFSETQ. This CDR3 comprises 15 residues. The CDR3 bases are TGCGCCAGCAGCCGATTGGGGACAGGGAGATTTGGCTACACCTTC. The encoded protein is CASSRLGTGRFGYTF. The full variable domain, with the rest looked up from reference TRBV5-1 and TRBJ1-2, is KAGVTQTPRYLIKTRGQQVTLSCSPISGHRSVSWYQQTPGQGLQFLFEYFSETQRNKGNFPGRFSGRQFSNSRSEMNVSTLELGDSALYLCASSRLGTGRFGYTFGSGTRLTVV.

V usage is TRBV27 and J usage is TRBJ2-6; 8 bases line up with TRBD2. Germline V gene lookup returns CDR1 MNHEY and CDR2 SMNVEV (reference sequence). This CDR3 is 18 amino acids long. Germline trimming cut 6 bases from V and 2 bases from J; bases unmatched to any gene: 12. CDR3 region: CASSLNIGGGTGANVLTF. As DNA, the CDR3 is TGTGCCAGCAGCTTGAACATCGGGGGGGGCACTGGGGCCAACGTCCTGACTTTC. Supplemented by reference TRBV27 and TRBJ2-6, the full variable domain reads EAQVTQNPRYLITVTGKKLTVTCSQNMNHEYMSWYRQDPGLGLRQIYYSMNVEVTDKGDVPEGYKVSRKEKRNFPLILESPSPNQTSLYFCASSLNIGGGTGANVLTFGAGSRLTVL.

The V and J genes are TRBV14 and TRBJ1-2, with no clear D. CDR3 length: 16 residues. Germline V gene lookup returns CDR1 SGHDN and CDR2 FVKESK. The V and J ends lost 0 bases and 3 bases respectively, with 14 bases between them. The CDR3 DNA reads as TGTGCCAGCAGCCAAGATTTGATGGGCAGCTACTATGGCTACACCTTC. This translates into CASSQDLMGSYYGYTF.

The gene calls are TRBV19 and TRBJ1-5; no definite D call. Germline V gene data show CDR1 as LNHDA and CDR2 as SQIVND (reference sequence). CDR3 length equals 17 residues. V gave up 5 bases and J gave up 0 bases, with 17 bases separating them. This chain's CDR3 is CASSPPRERYSNQPQHF. The CDR3 DNA reads as TGTGCCAGTAGTCCTCCTCGGGAGCGCTATAGCAATCAGCCCCAGCATTTT.

The chain has TRBV6-5 and TRBJ2-7; possibly TRBD2 for D (6 bases). CDR1 and CDR2 from the germline V gene are MNHEY and SVGAGI. Trimming pared 5 bases from V and 7 bases from J, leaving 15 bases between. The CDR3 sequence is 13 residues long. CDR3 sequence: CASSREIMGEQYF. The CDR3 DNA is TGTGCCAGCAGTCGGGAGATCATGGGGGAGCAGTACTTC.

V usage is TRBV6-5 and J usage is TRBJ2-5, with 11 bases identical to TRBD2. Judging by the DNA end, TRBJ2-7 fits better; the J call may be wrong. The germline V gene encodes CDR1 MNHEY and CDR2 SVGAGI. This CDR3 contains 15 residues. The chain's CDR3 is CASRTSGTFGNEQYF. CDR3 nucleotides: TGTGCCAGCAGGACTAGCGGGACCTTTGGAAACGAGCAGTACTTC.

The gene calls are TRBV28 and TRBJ2-1; weak D call: TRBD1 (6 bases). Germline V lookup: CDR1 MDHEN, CDR2 SYDVKM. Trimming took 5 bases from V and 6 from J, leaving 11 bases between them. The CDR3 loop spans 13 amino acids. CDR3 protein: CASSQGQLNEQFF. The CDR3 DNA follows: TGTGCCAGCAGTCAAGGACAGCTCAATGAGCAGTTCTTC. The entire variable domain, with the rest obtained from reference TRBV28 and TRBJ2-1, is as follows: DVKVTQSSRYLVKRTGEKVFLECVQDMDHENMFWYRQDPGLGLRLIYFSYDVKMKEKGDIPEGYSVSREKKERFSLILESASTNQTSMYLCASSQGQLNEQFFGPGTRLTVL.

The chain links TRBV6-6 to TRBJ1-6; D perhaps matches TRBD1 (5 bases). Germline V gene sequence: CDR1 MNHNY, CDR2 SVGAGI (reference sequence). This CDR3 region has 15 residues. The germline V and J ends were trimmed by 10 bases and 0 bases, with 13 bases remaining between them. The CDR3 loop reads CATQGQSSYNSPLHF. CDR3 in DNA: TGTGCCACCCAGGGCCAGAGCTCCTATAATTCACCCCTCCACTTT.